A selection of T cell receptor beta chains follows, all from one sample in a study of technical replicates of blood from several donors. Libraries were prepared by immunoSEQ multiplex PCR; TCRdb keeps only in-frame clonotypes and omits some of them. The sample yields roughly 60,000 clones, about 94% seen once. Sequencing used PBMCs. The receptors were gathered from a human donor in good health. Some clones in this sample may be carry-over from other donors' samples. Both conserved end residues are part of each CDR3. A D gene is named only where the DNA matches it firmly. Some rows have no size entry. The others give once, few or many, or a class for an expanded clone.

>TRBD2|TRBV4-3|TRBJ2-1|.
TGCGCCAGCAGCCGTTGGCTAGCGGGTGAGCAGTTCTTC
CASSRWLAGEQFF
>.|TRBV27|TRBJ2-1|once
TGTGCCAGCAGTCGAGAACGGGGGGCTGGAAGGACCTACAATGAGCAGTTCTTC
CASSRERGAGRTYNEQFF
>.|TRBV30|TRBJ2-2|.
TGTGCCTGGAGTGACGATGACAGGGAGCTGTTTTTT
CAWSDDDRELFF
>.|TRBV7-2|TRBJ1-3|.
TGTGCCAGCAGCTACCCGGGGAACACCATATATTTT
CASSYPGNTIYF
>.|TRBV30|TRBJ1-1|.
TGTGCCTGGAGCCAACGGCAGCGGGCTTTCTTT
CAWSQRQRAFF
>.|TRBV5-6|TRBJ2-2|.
TGTGCCAGCAGTCACTGGGCGGGGACCGGGGAGCTGTTTTTT
CASSHWAGTGELFF
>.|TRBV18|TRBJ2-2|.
TGTGCCAGCTCACCACTGTTGGGGGCCACCGGGGAGCTGTTTTTT
CASSPLLGATGELFF
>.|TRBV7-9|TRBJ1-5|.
TGTGCCAGCAGCCGTGGCCCGGGAAACAATCAGCCCCAGCATTTT
CASSRGPGNNQPQHF
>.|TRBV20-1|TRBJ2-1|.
TGCAGTGCAACTTCCCATGAGCAGTTCTTC
CSATSHEQFF
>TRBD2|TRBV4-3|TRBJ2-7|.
TGCGCCAGCAGCCAAGGACTAGCGGGACCCTACGAGCAGTACTTC
CASSQGLAGPYEQYF
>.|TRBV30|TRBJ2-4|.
TGTGCCTGGCACCCCGCGGTAGCGCGGGGGACATGGGCCACCATTTTAGCCAAAAACATTCAGTACTTC
CAWHPAVARGTWATILAKNIQYF
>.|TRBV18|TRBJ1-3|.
TGTGCCAGCTCACCCGACGGGGGCTCTGGAAACACCATATATTTT
CASSPDGGSGNTIYF
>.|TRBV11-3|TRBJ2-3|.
TGTGCCAGCAGCTTAGGCGGGGTCACAGATACGCAGTATTTT
CASSLGGVTDTQYF
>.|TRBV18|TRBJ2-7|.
TGTGCCAGCCATAGATCCAGGGAAAACTCCTACGAGCAGTACTTC
CASHRSRENSYEQYF
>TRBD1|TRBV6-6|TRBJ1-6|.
TGTGCCAGCAGAAGCGGACAGGAGTATAATTCACCCCTCCACTTT
CASRSGQEYNSPLHF
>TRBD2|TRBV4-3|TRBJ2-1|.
TGCGCCAGCAGCCCGGAGTTTACTAGCGGGAGGGGTGAGCAGTTCTTC
CASSPEFTSGRGEQFF
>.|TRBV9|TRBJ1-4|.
TGTGCCAGCAGCGTAGGGCCCTTGGTGGGCCTAAGAGAAAAACTGTTTTTT
CASSVGPLVGLREKLFF
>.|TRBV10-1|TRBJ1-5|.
TGCGCCAGCAGCCCAGAGGGCCGGTACCCCCAGCCCCAGCATTTT
CASSPEGRYPQPQHF
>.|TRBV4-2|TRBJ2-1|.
TGTGCCAGCAGCCAAGTCGGAGTAGGTGACAATGAGCAGTTCTTC
CASSQVGVGDNEQFF
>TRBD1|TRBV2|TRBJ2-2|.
TGTGCCAGCAGGGGACCGGGACAGGGGACCGGGGAGCTGTTTTTT
CASRGPGQGTGELFF
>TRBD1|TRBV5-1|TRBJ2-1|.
TGCGCCAGCAGCGCGTGGGACAGCAATGAGCAGTTCTTC
CASSAWDSNEQFF
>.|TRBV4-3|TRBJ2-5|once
TGCGCCAGCAGCCAAGATACTAGCCGAGAGACCCAGTACTTC
CASSQDTSRETQYF
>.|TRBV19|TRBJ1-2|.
TGTGCCAGTAGTCGCTTGGGACAAGAGAACTATGGCTACACCTTC
CASSRLGQENYGYTF
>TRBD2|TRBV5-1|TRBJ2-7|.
TGCGCCAGCAGCTTGGCCTTTGCGGGAGCATACAACGAGCAGTACTTC
CASSLAFAGAYNEQYF
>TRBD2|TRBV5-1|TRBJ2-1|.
TGCGCCAGCAGCTTTAACCCTAGCGGGGGGCCTGCGGATGAGCAGTTCTTC
CASSFNPSGGPADEQFF
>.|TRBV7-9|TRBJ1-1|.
TGTGCCAGCAGCTTAGAAGGCGGCAGGGCGAACACTGAAGCTTTCTTT
CASSLEGGRANTEAFF
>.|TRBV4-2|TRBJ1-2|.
TGTGCCAGCAGCCCTCCTGACAGATCTGGCGGCTACACCTTC
CASSPPDRSGGYTF
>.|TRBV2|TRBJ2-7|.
TGTGCCAGCCGTGCGGGTGCGGCCGCCTACGAGCAGTACTTC
CASRAGAAAYEQYF
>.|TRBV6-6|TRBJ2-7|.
TGTGCCAGCAGTCGTCCATACCCGGGAGAGCAGTACTTC
CASSRPYPGEQYF
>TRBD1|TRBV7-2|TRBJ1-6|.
TGTGCCAGCAGCACCTACCCGGGACAGGGTACCTCACCCCTCCACTTT
CASSTYPGQGTSPLHF
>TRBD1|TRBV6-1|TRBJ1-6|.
TGTGCCAGCAGGGGACAGGGTCTTTATCCTTCACCCCTCCACTTT
CASRGQGLYPSPLHF
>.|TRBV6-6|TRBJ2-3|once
TGTGCCAGCAATCTACGGAGCACAGATACGCAGTATTTT
CASNLRSTDTQYF